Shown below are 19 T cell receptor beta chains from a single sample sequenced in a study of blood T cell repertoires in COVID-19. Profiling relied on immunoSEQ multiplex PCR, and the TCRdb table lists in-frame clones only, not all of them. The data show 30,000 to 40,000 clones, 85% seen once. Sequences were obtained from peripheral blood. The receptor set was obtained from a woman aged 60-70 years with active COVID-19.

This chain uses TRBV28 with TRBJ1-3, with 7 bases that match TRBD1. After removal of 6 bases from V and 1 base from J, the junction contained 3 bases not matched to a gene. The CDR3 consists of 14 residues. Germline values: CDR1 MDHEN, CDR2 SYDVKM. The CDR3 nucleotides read TGTGCCAGCAGCCTGACAGGGTCTGGAAACACCATATATTTT. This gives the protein CASSLTGSGNTIYF.

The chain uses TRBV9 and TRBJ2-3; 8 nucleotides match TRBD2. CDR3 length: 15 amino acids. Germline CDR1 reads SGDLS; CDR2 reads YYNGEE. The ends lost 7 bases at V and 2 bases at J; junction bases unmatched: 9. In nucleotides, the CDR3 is TGTGCCAGCCAGACTAGCGCTTCAACCACAGATACGCAGTATTTT. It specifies CASQTSASTTDTQYF.

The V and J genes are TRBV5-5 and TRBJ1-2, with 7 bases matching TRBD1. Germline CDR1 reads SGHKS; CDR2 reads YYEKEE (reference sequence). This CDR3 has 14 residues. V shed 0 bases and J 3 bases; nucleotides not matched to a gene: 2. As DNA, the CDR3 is TGTGCCAGCAGCTTGGCTCAGGGGGACTATGGCTACACCTTC. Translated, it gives CASSLAQGDYGYTF.

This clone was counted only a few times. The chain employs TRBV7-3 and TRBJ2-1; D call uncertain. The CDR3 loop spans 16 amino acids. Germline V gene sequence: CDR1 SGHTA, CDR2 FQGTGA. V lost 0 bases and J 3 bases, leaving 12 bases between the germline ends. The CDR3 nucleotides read TGTGCCAGCAGCTTAACGTTCAACTACGGCTACAATGAGCAGTTCTTC. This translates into CASSLTFNYGYNEQFF.

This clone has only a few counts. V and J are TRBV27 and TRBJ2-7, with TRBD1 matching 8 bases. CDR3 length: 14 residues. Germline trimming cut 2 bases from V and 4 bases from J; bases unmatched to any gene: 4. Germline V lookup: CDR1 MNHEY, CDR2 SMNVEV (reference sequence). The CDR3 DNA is TGTGCCAGCAGTTTACGGACAGGGTTGTACGAGCAGTACTTC. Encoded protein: CASSLRTGLYEQYF.

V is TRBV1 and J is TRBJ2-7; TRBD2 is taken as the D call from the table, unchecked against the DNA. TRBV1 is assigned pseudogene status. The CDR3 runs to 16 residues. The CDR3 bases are TGCACCAGCAGCCAGGGTATACGGGACTGGGATTACGAGCAGTACTTC. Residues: CTSSQGIRDWDYEQYF.

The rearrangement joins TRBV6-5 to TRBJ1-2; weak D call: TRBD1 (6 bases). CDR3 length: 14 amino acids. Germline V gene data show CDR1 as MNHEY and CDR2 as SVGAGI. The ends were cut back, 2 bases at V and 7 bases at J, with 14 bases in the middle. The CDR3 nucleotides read TGTGCCAGCAGTTACAGAGGACAGCCTTCTGGCTACACCTTC. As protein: CASSYRGQPSGYTF.

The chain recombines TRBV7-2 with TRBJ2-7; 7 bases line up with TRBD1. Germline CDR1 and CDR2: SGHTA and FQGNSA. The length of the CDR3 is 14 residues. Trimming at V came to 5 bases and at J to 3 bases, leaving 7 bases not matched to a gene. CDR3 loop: CASSPVTGFYEQYF. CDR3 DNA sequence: TGTGCCAGCAGCCCGGTGACAGGGTTCTACGAGCAGTACTTC.

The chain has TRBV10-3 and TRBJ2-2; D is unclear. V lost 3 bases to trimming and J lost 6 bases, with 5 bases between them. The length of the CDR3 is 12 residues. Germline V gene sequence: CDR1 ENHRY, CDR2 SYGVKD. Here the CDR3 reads CAISDIAGELFF. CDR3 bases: TGTGCCATCAGTGATATTGCCGGGGAGCTGTTTTTT.

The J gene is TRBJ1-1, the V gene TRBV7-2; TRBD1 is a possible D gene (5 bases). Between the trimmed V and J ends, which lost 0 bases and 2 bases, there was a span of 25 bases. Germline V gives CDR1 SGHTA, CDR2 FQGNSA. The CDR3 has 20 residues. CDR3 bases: TGTGCCAGCAGCTTAGCCCACACAGGAGGGGTTCTGACCGGAAACACTGAAGCTTTCTTT. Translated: CASSLAHTGGVLTGNTEAFF.

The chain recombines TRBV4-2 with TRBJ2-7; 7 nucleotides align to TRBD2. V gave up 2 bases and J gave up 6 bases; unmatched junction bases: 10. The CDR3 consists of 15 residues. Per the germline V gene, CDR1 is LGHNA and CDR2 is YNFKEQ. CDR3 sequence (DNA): TGTGCCAGCAGCCAAACTCTGGCGGGAGTGAGCGAGCAGTACTTC. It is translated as CASSQTLAGVSEQYF.

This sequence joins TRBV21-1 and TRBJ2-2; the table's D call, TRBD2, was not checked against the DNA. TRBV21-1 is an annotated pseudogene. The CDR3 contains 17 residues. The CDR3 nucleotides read TGTGCCAACTCCGGGACTAGCGGGAGGGCCGACACCGGGGAGCTGTTTTTT. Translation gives CANSGTSGRADTGELFF.

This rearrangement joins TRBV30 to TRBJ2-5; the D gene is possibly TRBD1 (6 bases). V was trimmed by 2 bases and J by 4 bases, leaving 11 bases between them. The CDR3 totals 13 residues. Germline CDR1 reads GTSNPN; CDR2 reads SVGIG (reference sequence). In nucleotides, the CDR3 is TGTGCCTGGAGTTGGACAGCCACAGAGACCCAGTACTTC. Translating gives CAWSWTATETQYF.

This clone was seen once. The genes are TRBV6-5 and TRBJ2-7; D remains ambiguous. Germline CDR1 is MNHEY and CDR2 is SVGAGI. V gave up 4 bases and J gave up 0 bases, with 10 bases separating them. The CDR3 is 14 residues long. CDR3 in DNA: TGTGCCAGCAGTTCGACCCGGAGCTCCTACGAGCAGTACTTC. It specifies CASSSTRSSYEQYF.

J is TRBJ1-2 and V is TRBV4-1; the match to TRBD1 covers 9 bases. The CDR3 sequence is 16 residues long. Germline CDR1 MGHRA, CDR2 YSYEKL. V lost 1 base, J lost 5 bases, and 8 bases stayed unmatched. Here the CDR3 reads CASSQGEQGALYGYTF. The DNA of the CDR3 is TGCGCCAGCAGCCAAGGGGAACAGGGGGCTCTATATGGCTACACCTTC.

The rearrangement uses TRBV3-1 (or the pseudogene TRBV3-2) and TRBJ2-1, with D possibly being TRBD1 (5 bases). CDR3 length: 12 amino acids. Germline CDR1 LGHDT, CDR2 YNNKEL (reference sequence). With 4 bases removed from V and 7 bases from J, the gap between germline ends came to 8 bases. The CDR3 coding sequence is TGTGCCAGCAGCCTCCAGGGTAATGAGCAGTTCTTC. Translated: CASSLQGNEQFF.

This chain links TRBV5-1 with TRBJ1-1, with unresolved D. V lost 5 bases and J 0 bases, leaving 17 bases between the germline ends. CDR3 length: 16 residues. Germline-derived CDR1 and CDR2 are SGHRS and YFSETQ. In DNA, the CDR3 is TGCGCCAGCAGTACGCTAAGGAGAGGGTTGAACACTGAAGCTTTCTTT. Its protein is CASSTLRRGLNTEAFF.

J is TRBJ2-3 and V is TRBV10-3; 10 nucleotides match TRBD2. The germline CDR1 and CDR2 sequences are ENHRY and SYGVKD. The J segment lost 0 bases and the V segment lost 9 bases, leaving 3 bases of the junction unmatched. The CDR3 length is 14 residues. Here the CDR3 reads CAISGGPSTDTQYF. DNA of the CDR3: TGTGCCATTAGCGGGGGGCCTAGCACAGATACGCAGTATTTT.

CDR3 sequence reads: CASSRQEQETQYF. DNA for the CDR3: TGTGCCAGCAGTAGACAGGAGCAAGAGACCCAGTACTTC. The V and J genes are TRBV27 and TRBJ2-5; tentatively, D is TRBD1 (6 bases). The V end was cut by 5 bases, the J end by 2 bases, with 9 bases between. The CDR3 runs 13 residues. Germline V lookup: CDR1 MNHEY, CDR2 SMNVEV (reference sequence).